This T cell receptor (beta chain) is from a study of shared T cell receptors in the human thymus. TCRdb's copy holds only in-frame clones and misses some; the assay was immunoSEQ multiplex PCR. The sample carries roughly 410,000 clones, roughly 94% recorded once. This clone occurred once. This CDR3 is built from 15 residues. V was cut by 4 bases and J by 2 bases, with 15 bases left in between. The V gene's germline CDR1 is LGHNT and CDR2 FRNRAP. This receptor was obtained from a human donor. The sequencing input was thymocytes. This chain connects TRBV12-5 to TRBJ2-7, with D unresolved. This CDR3 reads CASGSTEKTPYEQYF. The DNA for the CDR3 is TGTGCTAGTGGTTCCACGGAGAAGACCCCCTACGAGCAGTACTTC.